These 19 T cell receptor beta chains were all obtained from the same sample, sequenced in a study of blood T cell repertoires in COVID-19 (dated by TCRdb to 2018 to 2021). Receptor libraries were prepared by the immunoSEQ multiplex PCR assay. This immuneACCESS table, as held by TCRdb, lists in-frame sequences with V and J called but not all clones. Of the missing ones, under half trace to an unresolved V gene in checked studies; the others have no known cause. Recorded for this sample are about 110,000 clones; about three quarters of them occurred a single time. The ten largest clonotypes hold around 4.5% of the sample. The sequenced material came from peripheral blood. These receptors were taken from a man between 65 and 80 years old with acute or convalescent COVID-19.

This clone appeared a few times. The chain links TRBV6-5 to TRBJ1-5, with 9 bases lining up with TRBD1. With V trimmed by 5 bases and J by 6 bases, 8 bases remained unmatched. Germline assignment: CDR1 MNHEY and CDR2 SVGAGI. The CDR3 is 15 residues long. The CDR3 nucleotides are TGTGCCAGCAGTACAATGACAGGGGGGTTTCAGCCCCAGCATTTT. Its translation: CASSTMTGGFQPQHF.

The DNA of the CDR3 is TGTGCCAGCAGTGAGGGGAGCTCTGGAAACACCATATATTTT. Amino acids: CASSEGSSGNTIYF. The chain employs TRBV2 and TRBJ1-3, with D unclear. Trimming took 3 bases from V and 0 from J, leaving 6 bases between them. Germline-derived CDR1 and CDR2 are SNHLY and FYNNEI. The CDR3 consists of 14 residues.

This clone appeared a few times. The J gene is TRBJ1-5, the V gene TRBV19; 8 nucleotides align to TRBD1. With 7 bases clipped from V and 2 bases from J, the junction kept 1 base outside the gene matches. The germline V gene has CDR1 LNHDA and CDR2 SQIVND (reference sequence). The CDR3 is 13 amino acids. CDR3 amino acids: CASKDRGNQPQHF. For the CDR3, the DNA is TGTGCCAGTAAGGACAGGGGCAATCAGCCCCAGCATTTT.

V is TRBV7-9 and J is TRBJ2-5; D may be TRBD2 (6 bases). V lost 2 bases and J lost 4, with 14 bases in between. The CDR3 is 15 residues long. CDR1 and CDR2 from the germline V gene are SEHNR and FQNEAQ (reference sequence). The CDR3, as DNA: TGTGCCAGCAGCTTAATGGCGGGGCGGGGAGAGACCCAGTACTTC. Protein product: CASSLMAGRGETQYF.

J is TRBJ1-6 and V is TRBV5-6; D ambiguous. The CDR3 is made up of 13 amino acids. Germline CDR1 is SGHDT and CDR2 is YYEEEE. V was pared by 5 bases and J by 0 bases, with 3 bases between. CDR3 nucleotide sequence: TGTGCCAGCAGTAGCTCCTATAATTCACCCCTCCACTTT. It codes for CASSSSYNSPLHF.

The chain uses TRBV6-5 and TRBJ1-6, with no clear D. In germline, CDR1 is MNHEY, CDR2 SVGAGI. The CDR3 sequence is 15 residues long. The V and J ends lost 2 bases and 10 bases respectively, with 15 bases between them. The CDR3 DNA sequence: TGTGCCAGCAGTTACATGGGCAGACCTGTCTCACCCCTCCACTTT. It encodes CASSYMGRPVSPLHF.

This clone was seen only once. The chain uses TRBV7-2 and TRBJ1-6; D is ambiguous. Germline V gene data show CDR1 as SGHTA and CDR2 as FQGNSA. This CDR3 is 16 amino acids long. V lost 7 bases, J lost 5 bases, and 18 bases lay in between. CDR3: CASTHSGVQDNSPLHF. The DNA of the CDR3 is TGTGCCAGCACACACTCGGGAGTCCAGGATAATTCACCCCTCCACTTT.

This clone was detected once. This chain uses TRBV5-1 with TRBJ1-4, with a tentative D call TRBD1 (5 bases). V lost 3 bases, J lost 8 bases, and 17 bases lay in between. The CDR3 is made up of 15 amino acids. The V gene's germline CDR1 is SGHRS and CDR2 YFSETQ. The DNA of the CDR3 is TGCGCCAGCAGCTCCATGGCCAGGGTAGGGGAAAAACTGTTTTTT. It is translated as CASSSMARVGEKLFF.

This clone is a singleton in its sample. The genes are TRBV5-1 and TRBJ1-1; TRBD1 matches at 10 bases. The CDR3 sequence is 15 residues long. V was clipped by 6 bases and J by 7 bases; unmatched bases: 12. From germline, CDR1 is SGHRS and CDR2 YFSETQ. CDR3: CASTILSGTGDEAFF. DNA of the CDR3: TGCGCCAGCACGATCCTATCCGGGACAGGGGATGAAGCTTTCTTT.

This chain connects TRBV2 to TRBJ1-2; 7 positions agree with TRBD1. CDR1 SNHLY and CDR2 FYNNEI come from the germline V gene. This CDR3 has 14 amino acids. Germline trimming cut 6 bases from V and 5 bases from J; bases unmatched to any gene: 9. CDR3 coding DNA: TGTGCCAGCAGCGGGGACAGAACCGCTTATGGCTACACCTTC. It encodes CASSGDRTAYGYTF.

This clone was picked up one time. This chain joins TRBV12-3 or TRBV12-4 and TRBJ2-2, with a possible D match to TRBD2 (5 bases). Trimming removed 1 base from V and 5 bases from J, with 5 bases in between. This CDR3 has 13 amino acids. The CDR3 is CASSLERTGELFF. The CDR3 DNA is TGTGCCAGCAGTTTAGAGCGGACCGGGGAGCTGTTTTTT.

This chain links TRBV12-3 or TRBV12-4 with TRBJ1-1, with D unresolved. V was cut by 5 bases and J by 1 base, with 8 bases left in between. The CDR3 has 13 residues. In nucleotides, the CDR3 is TGTGCCAGCAGTCATCGAGCGAACACTGAAGCTTTCTTT. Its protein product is CASSHRANTEAFF.

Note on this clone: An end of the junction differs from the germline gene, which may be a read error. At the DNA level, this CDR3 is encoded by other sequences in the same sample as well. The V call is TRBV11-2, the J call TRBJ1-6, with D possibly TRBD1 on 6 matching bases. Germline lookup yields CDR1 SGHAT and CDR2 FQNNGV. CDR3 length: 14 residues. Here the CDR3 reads CASSLQGLGSPLHF. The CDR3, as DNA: TGCGCCAGCAGCTTACAGGGATTAGGTTCACCCCTCCACTTT.

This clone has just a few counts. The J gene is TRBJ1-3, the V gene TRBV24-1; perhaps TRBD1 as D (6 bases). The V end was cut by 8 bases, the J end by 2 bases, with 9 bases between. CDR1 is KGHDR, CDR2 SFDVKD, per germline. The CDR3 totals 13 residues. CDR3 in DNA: TGTGCCACCACGACAGGAGCTGGAAACACCATATATTTT. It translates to CATTTGAGNTIYF.

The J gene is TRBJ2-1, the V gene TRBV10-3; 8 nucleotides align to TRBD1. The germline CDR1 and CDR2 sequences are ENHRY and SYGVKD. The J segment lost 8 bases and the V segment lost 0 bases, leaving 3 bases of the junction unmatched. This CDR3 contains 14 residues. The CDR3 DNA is TGTGCCATCAGTGAGTCAACAGGGGGTGATGAGCAGTTCTTC. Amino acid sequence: CAISESTGGDEQFF.

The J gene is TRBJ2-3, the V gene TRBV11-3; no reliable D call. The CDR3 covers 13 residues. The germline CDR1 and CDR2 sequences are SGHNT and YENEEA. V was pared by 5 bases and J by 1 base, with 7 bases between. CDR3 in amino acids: CASSNSRTDTQYF. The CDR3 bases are TGTGCCAGCAGCAACTCCCGCACAGATACGCAGTATTTT.

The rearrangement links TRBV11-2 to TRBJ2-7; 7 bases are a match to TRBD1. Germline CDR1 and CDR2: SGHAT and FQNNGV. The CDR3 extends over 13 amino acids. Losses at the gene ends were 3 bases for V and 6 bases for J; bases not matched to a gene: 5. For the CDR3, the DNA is TGTGCCAGCAGCTTTCAGACAGGGACCGAGCAGTACTTC. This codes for CASSFQTGTEQYF.

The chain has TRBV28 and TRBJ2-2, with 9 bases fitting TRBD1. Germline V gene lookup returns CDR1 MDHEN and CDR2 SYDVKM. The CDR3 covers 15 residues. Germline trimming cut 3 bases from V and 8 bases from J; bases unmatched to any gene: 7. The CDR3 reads CASSLVGQGGGELFF. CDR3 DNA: TGTGCCAGCAGTTTGGTGGGACAGGGAGGTGGGGAGCTGTTTTTT.

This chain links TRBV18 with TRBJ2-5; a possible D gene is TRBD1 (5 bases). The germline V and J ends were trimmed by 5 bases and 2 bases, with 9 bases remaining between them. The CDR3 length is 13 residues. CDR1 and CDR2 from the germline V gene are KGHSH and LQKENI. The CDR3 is CASSIQEQETQYF. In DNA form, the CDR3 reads TGTGCCAGCTCAATACAGGAGCAAGAGACCCAGTACTTC.